These 7 T cell receptor beta chains were all obtained from the same sample, sequenced in a study of blood T cell repertoires in COVID-19. Repertoires were generated with immunoSEQ multiplex PCR, while TCRdb's copy carries only in-frame clones and drops some. The sample lists under 550,000 clones, approximately 90% seen once, with roughly 0.76% in the top ten. Sequencing used peripheral blood. The receptors originated from a man in his late teens or twenties with COVID-19, enrolled during active disease.

The V call is TRBV14, the J call TRBJ1-2; no definite D call. The V end was cut by 2 bases, the J end by 8 bases, with 12 bases between. CDR3 length equals 13 residues. CDR1 SGHDN and CDR2 FVKESK come from the germline V gene. The CDR3 spells CASSQTQSGGYTF. CDR3 sequence (DNA): TGTGCCAGCAGCCAAACGCAGTCGGGGGGCTACACCTTC.

CDR3 loop: CASGLVLPSGGCYRETQYF. CDR3 bases: TGTGCTAGTGGTTTGGTACTGCCTAGCGGGGGATGCTATAGGGAGACCCAGTACTTC. The rearrangement links TRBV12-5 to TRBJ2-5; 10 bases fit TRBD2. Trimming cost V 0 bases and J 5 bases; bases outside gene matches: 15. The CDR3 covers 19 residues. Per the germline V gene, CDR1 is LGHNT and CDR2 is FRNRAP.

The chain is built from TRBV19 and TRBJ1-4; no clear D. Germline CDR1 reads LNHDA; CDR2 reads SQIVND (reference sequence). The CDR3 is made up of 12 amino acids. The V and J ends lost 1 base and 9 bases respectively, with 6 bases between them. The CDR3 spells CASSIGGKKLFF. In DNA form, the CDR3 reads TGTGCCAGTAGTATAGGAGGGAAAAAACTGTTTTTT. Full variable domain (rest looked up from reference TRBV19 and TRBJ1-4): DGGITQSPKYLFRKEGQNVTLSCEQNLNHDAMYWYRQDPGQGLRLIYYSQIVNDFQKGDIAEGYSVSREKKESFPLTVTSAQKNPTAFYLCASSIGGKKLFFGSGTQLSVL.

The chain uses TRBV29-1 and TRBJ2-1; TRBD1 aligns across 10 bases. This CDR3 spans 14 amino acids. Germline V gene lookup returns CDR1 SQVTM and CDR2 ANQGSEA. The V gene end was trimmed by 2 bases and the J gene end by 4 bases; junction bases not matched to a gene: 2. CDR3 protein: CSVEWTGGYNEQFF. CDR3 DNA sequence: TGCAGCGTTGAATGGACAGGGGGGTACAATGAGCAGTTCTTC.

The V and J genes are TRBV5-5 and TRBJ1-4; 7 bases map to TRBD1. The CDR3 consists of 17 residues. Germline V gene data show CDR1 as SGHKS and CDR2 as YYEKEE (reference sequence). After removal of 3 bases from V and 0 bases from J, the junction contained 8 bases not matched to a gene. The CDR3 region has the DNA TGTGCCAGCAGCTCCGGGACAGCCCCCGCAACTAATGAAAAACTGTTTTTT. Protein: CASSSGTAPATNEKLFF. Together with reference TRBV5-5 and TRBJ1-4, the CDR3 gives the full variable domain: DAGVTQSPTHLIKTRGQQVTLRCSPISGHKSVSWYQQVLGQGPQFIFQYYEKEERGRGNFPDRFSARQFPNYSSELNVNALLLGDSALYLCASSSGTAPATNEKLFFGSGTQLSVL.

The chain uses TRBV2 and TRBJ1-2; D possibly corresponds to TRBD1 (6 bases). Germline loops: CDR1 SNHLY, CDR2 FYNNEI. Trimming removed 7 bases from V and 3 bases from J, with 9 bases in between. This CDR3 has 12 residues. The CDR3 loop is CASKSGDYGYTF. The CDR3 DNA reads as TGTGCCAGCAAATCAGGGGACTATGGCTACACCTTC.

The CDR3 DNA reads TGTGCCAGCAGCAGGAAGCGGGAGGAAGAGACCCAGTACTTC. Its translation is CASSRKREEETQYF. The rearrangement joins TRBV5-4 to TRBJ2-5; 9 nucleotides agree with TRBD2. Germline V gives CDR1 SGHNT, CDR2 YYREEE (reference sequence). V shed 4 bases and J 3 bases; nucleotides not matched to a gene: 4. The CDR3 sequence is 14 residues long.